This entry is about one TCR beta chain. Its antigen is not yet known. No per-base quality is available; no much larger clone lies one base away. These data belong to a study of PD-L1 blockade in urothelial cancer (dated 2017 in TCRdb). In terms of the full investigation: Therapy was started in about 2014 for all patients, and atezolizumab 1,200 mg was administered intravenously every 3 weeks. Pretreatment tumor samples and matched peripheral blood, collected serially before and after atezolizumab treatment, underwent TCR sequencing. Pretreatment blood TCR-seq was available for about 28 patients, at least one posttreatment blood collection was obtained for some 24 patients, and tumor TCR-seq was available for some 24 patients. In the same patients who had TCR sequencing, pretreatment tumors also underwent whole exome sequencing and RNA sequencing. An ECOG performance status of 0 or 1 was recorded for the patients, and 0 to 3 prior chemotherapy regimens had been received by the patients. About 10 patients achieved durable clinical benefit and around 19 did not. The study, an exploratory multi-omic analysis, examined somatic, immune and clinical correlates of response to PD-L1 blockade with atezolizumab in urothelial cancer. Blood samples gave median yields of roughly 150,000 T cells and 82,636 unique TCRs, along with a median clonality of around 0.08. Twenty-five of 29 patients were identified as males with urothelial cancer of bladder origin, and a prior smoking history was reported by 18 of 29 patients. Durable clinical benefit was defined as progression-free survival longer than 6 months, and TCR features were also tested against progression-free and overall survival. Blood samples were analyzed at two time points: 3 weeks after treatment start (second dose) and 6 weeks after treatment start. On the study overall, not on this receptor specifically: Among patients with durable benefit, tumor-associated TCR clones showed greater expansion in peripheral blood 3 weeks after treatment started (n ≈ 23, p = 0.022). Improved progression-free and overall survival was associated with having pretreatment peripheral blood TCR clonality below the median. Because the sample size was small (n ≈ 29) and many exploratory analyses were performed, the results are intended to be hypothesis-generating.

This sample's time point label indicates: pretreatment peripheral blood. The cohort comprised fewer than 35 patients with locally advanced or metastatic urothelial carcinoma treated at Memorial Sloan Kettering on a trial protocol. Peripheral blood mononuclear cells were collected pretreatment and during treatment, at between 1 and 8 total time points per patient. The Qiagen DNeasy Blood extraction kit was used to purify genomic DNA from total PBMCs and tumor samples. PBMCs were collected pretreatment and during treatment, and were isolated and stored as previously described. Trimming removed 0 bases from V and 4 bases from J; the gene matches leave 12 bases unexplained. Counted from cysteine to phenylalanine, this CDR3 has 18 amino acids. Only the CDR3 region is kept as DNA, spanning 54 bases read in frame from base 1. Per the germline V gene, SGHRS is the CDR1 and YFSETQ is the CDR2. Synthetic TCR analog templates were spiked into each PCR to estimate absolute template abundance from read counts. TCRbeta CDR3 regions were amplified from genomic DNA with bias-controlled V and J gene primers using the immunoSEQ assay. Sequencing of rearranged TCRbeta segments was performed at approximately 20X coverage. From the authors' description of their analysis: Sequencing errors were corrected by clustering, and CDR3s were annotated against IMGT so that V, D and J genes could be assigned. Only productive TCRbeta rearrangements were used in downstream analyses, excluding out-of-frame or stop-codon sequences. Clonality was computed as one minus Shannon entropy normalized by the log of the number of unique productive sequences. Fisher's exact test with Benjamini-Hochberg correction, using a cutoff of adjusted p below 0.01, was how clones that differed between time points or between blood and tumor were identified. TCRdb carries this immuneACCESS record with in-frame sequences only. Its versions omit some clonotypes, under half of them owing to an unresolved V gene in the studies checked, with the rest unexplained. V, J and clone size were drawn from that table, and D and trimming were deduced from the DNA. The sample has tens of thousands of clones on record, roughly 84% of them singletons. The ten largest make up around 2% of the sample.

Sequencing used PBMCs, obtained around atezolizumab (anti-PD-L1) treatment. The sequence came from a man in his sixties with urothelial cancer. In this chain, TRBV5-1 is recombined with TRBJ2-1, and 8 bases in between align with TRBD1. The CDR3 loop reads CASSLDPTGTGSYNEQFF. The DNA reads TGCGCCAGCAGCTTGGATCCAACCGGGACAGGAAGTTACAATGAGCAGTTCTTC.